A selection of T cell receptor beta chains follows, all from one sample in a study of CD8 T cells in ankylosing spondylitis. TCRdb redid the calling of the 5' RACE reads with MiXCR, one entry per CDR3 protein. There are roughly 130,000 distinct CDR3 sequences in the sample; over 6.5% occur only once, and 9.5% to 15% lies in the top ten. The sequencing input was blood, either unsorted or a sorted T cell fraction (not recorded which). These TCRs come from a male donor with ankylosing spondylitis or in good health (not recorded which). Both conserved end residues are part of each CDR3. The order of the fields is J gene, V gene, clone size, CDR3 protein. A row's size may be missing; if present it is once, few, many or a size class.

J gene: TRBJ1-6
V gene: TRBV5-5
clone size: many
CDR3 protein: CASSFRPWTGGDSPLHF

J gene: TRBJ2-5
V gene: TRBV12-3/TRBV12-4
clone size: many
CDR3 protein: CASSPPGTLSETQYF

J gene: TRBJ2-2
V gene: TRBV20-1
clone size: many
CDR3 protein: CSATRDRGFGELFF

J gene: TRBJ1-5
V gene: TRBV30
clone size: many
CDR3 protein: CAWTDGNQPQHF

J gene: TRBJ2-1
V gene: TRBV7-3
clone size: many
CDR3 protein: CASSSTSVGNEQFF

J gene: TRBJ2-7
V gene: TRBV9
clone size: many
CDR3 protein: CASSVGRGHVEQYF

J gene: TRBJ2-1
V gene: TRBV6-5
clone size: many
CDR3 protein: CASSYGLADNEQFF

J gene: TRBJ2-3
V gene: TRBV20-1
clone size: .
CDR3 protein: CSARDPRLPTDTQYF

J gene: TRBJ2-7
V gene: TRBV10-3
clone size: many
CDR3 protein: CAISEATYEQYF

J gene: TRBJ1-2
V gene: TRBV5-6
clone size: many
CDR3 protein: CASSFFEPSNYGYTF

J gene: TRBJ2-1
V gene: TRBV20-1
clone size: many
CDR3 protein: CSARGPSGRHNEQFF

J gene: TRBJ2-2
V gene: TRBV20-1
clone size: .
CDR3 protein: CCASPRGAVINTGELFF

J gene: TRBJ2-2
V gene: TRBV2
clone size: .
CDR3 protein: CATAMGIASNTGELFF

J gene: TRBJ2-5
V gene: TRBV20-1
clone size: many
CDR3 protein: CSASPGEETQYF

J gene: TRBJ1-5
V gene: TRBV5-8
clone size: .
CDR3 protein: CASSYSGDFDQPQHF

J gene: TRBJ2-2
V gene: TRBV12-3/TRBV12-4
clone size: few
CDR3 protein: CASSLEGSNGELFF

J gene: TRBJ1-2
V gene: TRBV18
clone size: many
CDR3 protein: CASSPTERVYGYTF

J gene: TRBJ2-5
V gene: TRBV20-1
clone size: many
CDR3 protein: CSAGLAGETQYF

J gene: TRBJ2-5
V gene: TRBV11-2
clone size: many
CDR3 protein: CASSLELTSGRGQETQYF

J gene: TRBJ1-5
V gene: TRBV20-1
clone size: many
CDR3 protein: CSARADRGGGQPQHF

J gene: TRBJ2-7
V gene: TRBV4-3
clone size: many
CDR3 protein: CASSQDQGTAIYEQYF

J gene: TRBJ2-6
V gene: TRBV5-6
clone size: many
CDR3 protein: CASSSCSSGTGDPGANVLTF

J gene: TRBJ2-3
V gene: TRBV7-3
clone size: many
CDR3 protein: CASSFDYTDTQYF

J gene: TRBJ2-3
V gene: TRBV7-9
clone size: many
CDR3 protein: CASSRSGSNTDTQYF

J gene: TRBJ1-4
V gene: TRBV20-1
clone size: many
CDR3 protein: CSARDLAGGLREKLFF

J gene: TRBJ1-6
V gene: TRBV7-9
clone size: .
CDR3 protein: CASNRAGSPLHF